The 8 T cell receptor beta chains below all came from one sample that was sequenced in a study of technical replicates of blood from a few donors. Assay: immunoSEQ multiplex PCR; the TCRdb copy retains only in-frame clones and omits some. Of roughly 72,000 clones in the sample, around 95% are singletons; the top ten hold under 0.5%. Sequences were obtained from T cells isolated from PBMCs. These receptors originate from a human donor in good health.

The rearrangement uses TRBV28 and TRBJ1-2; 8 nucleotides match TRBD1. CDR1 is MDHEN, CDR2 SYDVKM, per germline. Trimming at V came to 4 bases and at J to 0 bases, leaving 7 bases not matched to a gene. The CDR3 consists of 16 residues. The CDR3 sequence is CASSWGQAEANYGYTF. Written as DNA, the CDR3 is TGTGCCAGCAGTTGGGGACAGGCTGAAGCTAACTATGGCTACACCTTC.

V gene TRBV7-2 combines with J gene TRBJ1-5; D is uncertain. Looked up from germline, CDR1 is SGHTA and CDR2 is FQGNSA. The CDR3 extends over 14 amino acids. Trimming left V 0 bases short and J 7 bases short, with 10 bases between. CDR3 nucleotides: TGTGCCAGCAGCTTAGCGTGGGGAGGGCAGCCCCAGCATTTT. Translation: CASSLAWGGQPQHF.

The gene calls are TRBV10-3 and TRBJ2-5, with 7 bases fitting TRBD2. This CDR3 has 16 amino acids. V dropped 3 bases and J dropped 2; count of bases not matched to a gene: 9. Germline CDR1 reads ENHRY; CDR2 reads SYGVKD. This chain's CDR3 is CAISERVAGYQETQYF. CDR3 sequence (DNA): TGTGCCATCAGTGAACGGGTAGCGGGTTATCAAGAGACCCAGTACTTC.

The chain joins TRBV19 to TRBJ2-1; 10 bases map to TRBD1. Germline CDR1 and CDR2: LNHDA and SQIVND (reference sequence). The CDR3 is 15 residues long. Trimming cost V 3 bases and J 6 bases; bases outside gene matches: 5. This CDR3 reads CASSIRRDRGNEQFF. The CDR3 bases are TGTGCCAGTAGTATTAGACGGGACAGGGGCAATGAGCAGTTCTTC.

V and J are TRBV27 and TRBJ1-1, with D perhaps matching TRBD1 (6 bases). The CDR3 totals 13 residues. Germline V gene sequence: CDR1 MNHEY, CDR2 SMNVEV (reference sequence). V was trimmed by 11 bases and J by 6 bases, leaving 19 bases between them. CDR3 sequence (DNA): TGTGCCTGTTCTCAGGGGAGTTTTGCTGAAGCTTTCTTT. Translating it yields CACSQGSFAEAFF.

This chain uses TRBV27 with TRBJ2-5; 9 nucleotides match TRBD1. Germline assignment: CDR1 MNHEY and CDR2 SMNVEV (reference sequence). The CDR3 has 17 residues. Unmatched junction bases numbered 8, after V lost 1 base and J lost 2 bases. CDR3 amino acids: CASSLFTGGADQETQYF. The CDR3 DNA is TGTGCCAGCAGTTTATTCACAGGGGGCGCGGATCAAGAGACCCAGTACTTC.

The V and J genes are TRBV7-3 and TRBJ2-3, with 12 bases lining up with TRBD2. Germline V gene lookup returns CDR1 SGHTA and CDR2 FQGTGA. The CDR3 runs 15 residues. V lost 4 bases, J lost 3 bases, and 2 bases stayed unmatched. CDR3 protein: CASSSGLAGTDTQYF. The CDR3 DNA sequence: TGTGCCAGCAGCTCAGGACTAGCGGGGACAGATACGCAGTATTTT.

This clone was counted only a few times. J is TRBJ2-7 and V is TRBV10-1; no definite D call. CDR1 is WNHNN, CDR2 SYGVQD, per germline (reference sequence). CDR3 length: 13 residues. V was shortened by 2 bases and J by 3 bases, with 8 bases between the two germline ends. The CDR3 DNA follows: TGCGCCAGCAGTGAGCGAACTTTCTACGAGCAGTACTTC. It codes for CASSERTFYEQYF.